This T cell receptor beta chain was sequenced during a study of brain T cells in children with intractable seizures. About this clone itself: Its matching antigen is unknown.

Study observations and caveats: Pre-surgery blood may have been undersampled, hiding some clones.

Using immunoSEQ multiplex PCR, the repertoire was profiled, and TCRdb retains in-frame clones only, with some absent. The sample records under 400,000 clones, roughly 92% being singletons. Germline CDR1 is LNHDA and CDR2 is SQIVND (reference sequence). The CDR3 totals 15 residues. V lost 0 bases, J lost 5 bases, and 12 bases lay in between. Time point in this sample: blood from clinic visit 5 months post-surgery; TSC patient then seizure free. At least one anti-epileptic drug was given before surgery. This clonotype originated in a boy less than two years old with tuberous sclerosis and intractable seizures. The sequencing used peripheral blood, collected approximately 5 months after surgery. The rearrangement uses TRBV19 and TRBJ2-3; D is undetermined. CDR3 in DNA: TGTGCCAGTAGTATAGAGGCATCTTTGAGAGATACGCAGTATTTT. Protein product: CASSIEASLRDTQYF.